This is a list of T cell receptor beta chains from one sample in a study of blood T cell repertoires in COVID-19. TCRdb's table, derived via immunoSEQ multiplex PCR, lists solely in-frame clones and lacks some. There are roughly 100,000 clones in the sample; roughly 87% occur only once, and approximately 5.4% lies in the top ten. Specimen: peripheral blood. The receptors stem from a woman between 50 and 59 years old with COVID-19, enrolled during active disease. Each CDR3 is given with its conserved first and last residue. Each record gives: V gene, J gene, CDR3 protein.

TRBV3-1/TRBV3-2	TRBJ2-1	CASSQEPLVGGLFYNEQFF
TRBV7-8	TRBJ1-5	CASSLFWGVENQPQHF
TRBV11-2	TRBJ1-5	CASSLSEGAHQPQHF
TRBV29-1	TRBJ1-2	CSAGQGNLYGYTF
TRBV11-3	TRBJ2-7	CASSLLTGGSYEQYF
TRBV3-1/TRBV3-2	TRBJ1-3	CASSRTGTGNTIYF
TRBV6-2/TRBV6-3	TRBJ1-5	CASSVTGGGQPQHF
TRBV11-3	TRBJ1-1	CASSSTGINTEAFF
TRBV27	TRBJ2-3	CATLRPGSTDTQYF
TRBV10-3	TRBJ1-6	CAISDPGQNNSPLHF
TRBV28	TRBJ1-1	CASSSLQGRSMNTEAFF
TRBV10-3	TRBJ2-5	CATRLGTGQETQYF
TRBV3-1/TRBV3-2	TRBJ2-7	CASSQEPRSYEQYF
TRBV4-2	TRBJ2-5	CASSRGKTQYF
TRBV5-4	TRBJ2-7	CASSLEDRYEQYF
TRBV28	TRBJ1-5	CASSLGRQPQHF
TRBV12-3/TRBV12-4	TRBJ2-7	CASSLGQVHEQYF
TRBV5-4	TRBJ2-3	CASSQTRGAGTDTQYF
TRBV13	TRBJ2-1	CASSLANEQFF
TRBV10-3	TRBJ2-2	CAISTGAVNTGELFF
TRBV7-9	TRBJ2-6	CASSRDFAGANVLTF
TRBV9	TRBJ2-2	CASSVAAGELFF
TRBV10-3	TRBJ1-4	CAISRTATNEKLFF
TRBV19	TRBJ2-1	CASSIRREGRSYNEQFF
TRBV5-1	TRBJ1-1	CASSARTGVGTEAFF
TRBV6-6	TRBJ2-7	CASSYSDREQYF
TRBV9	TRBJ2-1	CASSPDGTSGHNEQFF
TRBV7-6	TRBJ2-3	CASSLAGVVAGSTDTQYF
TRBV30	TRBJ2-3	CAWSEGNADTQYF
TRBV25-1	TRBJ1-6	CASRRGGSNSPLHF
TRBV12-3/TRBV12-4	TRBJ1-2	CASRTGTVGGYTF
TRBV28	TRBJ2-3	CASSPGLALSDTQYF
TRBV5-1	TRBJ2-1	CASSSLAGARGEQFF